A selection of T cell receptor beta chains follows, all from one sample in a study of low-dose radiotherapy and immunotherapy resistance in tumors. Via MiXCR, TCRdb re-called the reads, giving one row per CDR3 protein. The data contain approximately 100,000 distinct CDR3 sequences, roughly 20% of them singletons. The input for sequencing was PBMCs, taken after low-dose radiotherapy plus immunotherapy. The receptors derive from a male donor with prostate cancer. The conserved cysteine and the conserved F or W are not part of the CDR3 here. The order of the fields is J gene, CDR3 length, V gene, CDR3 protein.

>TRBJ1-5|10|TRBV13
ASSFSDQPQH
>TRBJ2-3|15|TRBV7-2
ASSLEWSSGGEMEPY
>TRBJ2-1|11|TRBV5-1
ASSFTPLQEQF
>TRBJ2-1|13|TRBV5-1
ASSLFASSYNEQF
>TRBJ2-1|12|TRBV10-1
ASSESAGYNEQF
>TRBJ1-5|16|TRBV21-1
ASSKKGNRQGVTKPQH
>TRBJ1-3|13|TRBV7-8
ASSLRGDSGNTIY
>TRBJ1-5|13|TRBV18
ASSPNSGGNQPQH
>TRBJ2-7|13|TRBV2
ASSPQGQGSYEQY
>TRBJ1-3|12|TRBV10-3
AISDSMEGNTIY
>TRBJ1-2|10|TRBV28
ASSPGGHGYT
>TRBJ1-2|12|TRBV11-1
ASSGTNRTYGYT
>TRBJ1-4|12|TRBV6-1
ATDLGGAEEKLF
>TRBJ2-2|10|TRBV11-2
ASSFQAGELF
>TRBJ2-7|12|TRBV5-4
ASSFEGGGYEQY
>TRBJ2-7|12|TRBV21-1
ASSKQGQSYEQY
>TRBJ2-3|13|TRBV11-3
ASSLGGVGADTQY
>TRBJ2-5|12|TRBV6-1
ASREGGSRETQY
>TRBJ1-1|15|TRBV4-1
ASRQRPSDGLNTEAF
>TRBJ2-1|14|TRBV20-1
SALRTGSRRYNEQF
>TRBJ2-1|12|TRBV19
ASSIGDRRGEQF
>TRBJ1-5|13|TRBV12-3/TRBV12-4
ASSTGDGPNQPQH
>TRBJ2-5|14|TRBV13
ASSLGGGGLQETQY
>TRBJ1-1|13|TRBV15
ATSNRDRGRTEAF
>TRBJ2-7|10|TRBV11-2
ASSLDIRKQY
>TRBJ2-2|12|TRBV10-3
AIKASGEAGELF
>TRBJ1-4|14|TRBV12-3/TRBV12-4
ASSRSPGQANEKLF
>TRBJ1-2|11|TRBV28
ASWTGFDYGYT
>TRBJ2-3|15|TRBV3-1
ASSHYGTGVRADTQY
>TRBJ1-1|12|TRBV13
ASSFRGMNTEAF
>TRBJ2-5|14|TRBV27
ASSPLGRSHEETQY
>TRBJ1-4|13|TRBV4-1
ASSQDPGGNEKLF
>TRBJ2-7|12|TRBV12-5
ASGLGYTAYEQY
>TRBJ2-1|13|TRBV12-3/TRBV12-4
ASSLLRGGDNEQF
>TRBJ2-1|14|TRBV4-1
ASSHPSASSYNEQF
>TRBJ2-3|12|TRBV2
ASSEQAHTDTQY
>TRBJ1-6|14|TRBV29-1
SVEFGGSSYNSPLH
>TRBJ1-1|10|TRBV6-2/TRBV6-3
ASSNGRGEAF
>TRBJ2-3|11|TRBV6-2/TRBV6-3
ASTDRAPDTQY
>TRBJ2-3|13|TRBV12-3/TRBV12-4
ASSPSARGADTQY
>TRBJ2-5|14|TRBV7-9
ASTARAGGPGETQY
>TRBJ2-1|11|TRBV6-5
AIRQFSYNEQF
>TRBJ2-5|11|TRBV6-8
ATTTGLQETQY
>TRBJ2-2|15|TRBV12-5
ASGLWGYEENTGELF
>TRBJ2-1|14|TRBV18
ASSPFGGGGHNEQF
>TRBJ2-1|12|TRBV11-2
ASSSEVGYNEQF
>TRBJ2-1|13|TRBV9
ASSALAGVDNEQF
>TRBJ1-5|12|TRBV28
ASSLWRARQPQH
>TRBJ1-6|12|TRBV20-1
SARESGTGQPLH